The clone carrying this TCR beta chain appeared many times. No antigen is known for it. TCRbeta library preparation incorporated unique molecular identifiers. TCRdb analysed the PCR reads with MiXCR anew, one entry per CDR3 protein. Seen here are more than 400,000 distinct CDR3 sequences, roughly 11% observed once, and the top ten hold 12% to 15%. The record originates from a study of T-cell reconstitution after alpha-beta-depleted transplantation in children. Findings and limits, study-wide: A year post-transplant, T-cell counts and diversity derived mostly from newly produced T cells. Some patients' high day-60 TCRbeta diversity was attributed to recipient cells surviving conditioning. In patients about two months after transplant, alpha-beta T cells reportedly arose from several hundred expanded graft clones.

Germline assignment: CDR1 MNHNY and CDR2 SVGAGI (reference sequence). The CDR3 is 13 residues long. Trimming took 5 bases from V and 1 from J; bases not matched to a gene: 2. The sequence derives from a female patient aged 2-9 years who had a stem cell transplant for aplastic anemia, so the T cells may come from the graft donor. V and J are TRBV6-6 and TRBJ2-7; TRBD1 agrees at 7 bases. Sequenced material: PBMCs, mostly from graft donor cells, taken 180 days after TCRalphabeta/CD19-depleted stem cell transplant. The CDR3 loop reads CASSTGQSYEQYF. The CDR3 DNA sequence: TGTGCCAGCAGTACGGGACAGTCCTACGAGCAGTACTTC.